A single sample is the source of the 32 T cell receptor beta chains below, sequenced in a study of blood T cell repertoires in COVID-19. Sequencing used immunoSEQ multiplex PCR; TCRdb keeps in-frame clones, though not all of them. Among 200,000 to 300,000 clones listed, about nine tenths were seen once. The source material was PBMCs or T cells enriched from blood (not recorded which). These receptors originate from a woman between 40 and 50 years old with acute COVID-19.

The chain uses TRBV27 and TRBJ2-1; the match to TRBD2 covers 11 bases. Germline V CDR1 and CDR2: MNHEY, SMNVEV (reference sequence). CDR3 size: 16 residues. With V trimmed by 4 bases and J by 9 bases, 11 bases remained unmatched. CDR3 sequence reads: CASSSIRASGRFEQFF. In nucleotides, the CDR3 is TGTGCCAGCAGTTCAATTCGGGCTAGCGGGAGGTTTGAGCAGTTCTTC.

The V and J genes are TRBV29-1 and TRBJ1-4; 9 bases map to TRBD1. V lost 1 base, J lost 6 bases, and 9 bases stayed unmatched. Germline V CDR1 and CDR2: SQVTM, ANQGSEA. This CDR3 contains 16 residues. Here the CDR3 reads CSVEAGTGSLYEKLFF. CDR3 nucleotide sequence: TGCAGCGTTGAAGCCGGGACAGGGTCTCTGTATGAAAAACTGTTTTTT.

This chain connects TRBV10-3 to TRBJ1-6; 7 nucleotides line up with TRBD1. CDR1 and CDR2 (germline): ENHRY, SYGVKD. V gave up 0 bases and J gave up 0 bases; unmatched junction bases: 8. The CDR3 spans 19 residues. DNA for the CDR3: TGTGCCATCAGTGAGTCTAGGGCAGGGGGAGTCTCCTATAATTCACCCCTCCACTTT. Translating it yields CAISESRAGGVSYNSPLHF.

V is TRBV2 and J is TRBJ1-6; D gene ambiguous. V dropped 4 bases and J dropped 0 bases, with 10 bases sitting between them. There are 16 residues in the CDR3. CDR1 and CDR2 (germline): SNHLY, FYNNEI. The CDR3 spells CASSVAGSSYNSPLHF. In DNA, the CDR3 is TGTGCCAGCAGTGTAGCGGGGAGCTCCTATAATTCACCCCTCCACTTT. The variable domain in full, with the rest retrieved from reference TRBV2 and TRBJ1-6, is EPEVTQTPSHQVTQMGQEVILRCVPISNHLYFYWYRQILGQKVEFLVSFYNNEISEKSEIFDDQFSVERPDGSNFTLKIRSTKLEDSAMYFCASSVAGSSYNSPLHFGNGTRLTVT.

The rearrangement uses TRBV2 and TRBJ2-2; weak D call: TRBD1 (5 bases). This CDR3 contains 13 residues. Germline CDR1 and CDR2: SNHLY and FYNNEI. Trimming took off 3 bases at V and 6 bases at J, with 8 bases between the two ends. The CDR3 is CASSEGRAGELFF. The DNA of the CDR3 is TGTGCCAGCAGTGAGGGCAGGGCCGGGGAGCTGTTTTTT.

This clone occurred a few times. The J gene is TRBJ1-2, the V gene TRBV28; 8 nucleotides align to TRBD1. The CDR3 totals 12 residues. Per the germline V gene, CDR1 is MDHEN and CDR2 is SYDVKM. J gave up 6 bases and V 4 bases, and 1 base lay outside the gene matches. As DNA, the CDR3 is TGTGCCAGCAGTTCAGGGGGCAATGGCTACACCTTC. It yields the protein CASSSGGNGYTF.

The V gene is TRBV12-5, the J gene TRBJ2-7; 8 nucleotides match TRBD2. Looked up from germline, CDR1 is LGHNT and CDR2 is FRNRAP. This CDR3 is built from 13 residues. J lost 9 bases, V lost 0 bases, and 4 bases had no gene match. The CDR3 nucleotides read TGTGCTAGTGGTTTGGTACGGGAGGGTGGGCAGTACTTC. Its translation is CASGLVREGGQYF.

This clone was picked up one time. The chain is built from TRBV19 and TRBJ2-7, with TRBD1 matching 9 bases. Germline V gene sequence: CDR1 LNHDA, CDR2 SQIVND (reference sequence). Trimming at V came to 7 bases and at J to 2 bases, leaving 3 bases not matched to a gene. The CDR3 consists of 13 residues. CDR3: CASKGTGTYEQYF. The DNA of the CDR3 is TGTGCCAGTAAAGGGACAGGGACCTACGAGCAGTACTTC.

The chain recombines TRBV9 with TRBJ2-5, with 7 positions matching TRBD2. CDR3 length equals 15 residues. Germline trimming cut 4 bases from V and 4 bases from J; bases unmatched to any gene: 10. The germline V gene encodes CDR1 SGDLS and CDR2 YYNGEE. CDR3 residues: CASSHGGGSTETQYF. CDR3 coding DNA: TGTGCCAGCAGCCACGGCGGCGGGAGCACAGAGACCCAGTACTTC.

The gene calls are TRBV27 and TRBJ2-5; no clear D. This CDR3 is built from 14 residues. Germline lookup yields CDR1 MNHEY and CDR2 SMNVEV (reference sequence). The ends were cut back, 5 bases at V and 3 bases at J, with 13 bases in the middle. The CDR3 here is CASSTSRLKETQYF. The CDR3 DNA sequence: TGTGCCAGCAGTACCTCACGACTTAAAGAGACCCAGTACTTC.

The chain uses TRBV3-1 (or the pseudogene TRBV3-2) and TRBJ1-1; D is undetermined. The CDR3 is made up of 13 amino acids. CDR1 and CDR2 from the germline V gene are LGHDT and YNNKEL (reference sequence). Trimming cost V 5 bases and J 1 base, with 8 bases left between them. CDR3 protein: CASSLQSNTEAFF. CDR3 nucleotides: TGTGCCAGCAGCTTACAATCGAACACTGAAGCTTTCTTT.

This clone appeared a single time. The genes are TRBV19 and TRBJ2-2, with D tentatively TRBD2 (5 bases). The germline gives CDR1 LNHDA, CDR2 SQIVND (reference sequence). The CDR3 has 13 residues. The ends were cut back, 0 bases at V and 6 bases at J, with 5 bases in the middle. CDR3 sequence (DNA): TGTGCCAGTAGTATAGACGGGGCCGGGGAGCTGTTTTTT. Its protein is CASSIDGAGELFF.

The rearrangement uses TRBV30 and TRBJ1-6; perhaps TRBD1 as D (5 bases). Trimming pared 0 bases from V and 7 bases from J, leaving 13 bases between. The CDR3 covers 15 residues. Germline assignment: CDR1 GTSNPN and CDR2 SVGIG (reference sequence). DNA for the CDR3: TGTGCCTGGAGTGTACTTGACAGCTTAAATTCACCCCTCCACTTT. Protein product: CAWSVLDSLNSPLHF.

V and J are TRBV27 and TRBJ1-2; 7 nucleotides align to TRBD1. V lost 3 bases and J lost 5; bases outside the gene matches: 6. This CDR3 is built from 14 residues. Germline CDR1 and CDR2: MNHEY and SMNVEV (reference sequence). The CDR3 DNA sequence: TGTGCCAGCAGTTTCACAGGGGCTTTGTATGGCTACACCTTC. It is translated as CASSFTGALYGYTF.

The V gene is TRBV7-9, the J gene TRBJ1-6, with a weak D call TRBD1 (6 bases). V was trimmed by 0 bases and J by 6 bases, leaving 9 bases between them. Per the germline V gene, CDR1 is SEHNR and CDR2 is FQNEAQ (reference sequence). CDR3 length: 15 amino acids. The CDR3 spells CASSLATGLNSPLHF. The CDR3 DNA follows: TGTGCCAGCAGCTTAGCAACAGGGCTTAATTCACCCCTCCACTTT.

This clone came up once. This chain joins TRBV6-5 and TRBJ1-6, with D uncertain. The CDR3 is 16 amino acids. Looked up from germline, CDR1 is MNHEY and CDR2 is SVGAGI. V dropped 4 bases and J dropped 1 base, with 11 bases sitting between them. CDR3 region: CASSSRRGSYNSPLHF. Written as DNA, the CDR3 is TGTGCCAGCAGTTCCCGCCGGGGTTCCTATAATTCACCCCTCCACTTT.

The chain employs TRBV12-3 or TRBV12-4 and TRBJ1-1; D is unclear. The CDR3 is 13 amino acids. V was shortened by 2 bases and J by 4 bases, with 8 bases between the two germline ends. The CDR3 DNA follows: TGTGCCAGCAGTTTACAGTTCTTCACTGAAGCTTTCTTT. Amino acid sequence: CASSLQFFTEAFF.

As regards this clone: The identical CDR3 is also encoded by other nucleotide sequences in the sample. This chain joins TRBV10-3 and TRBJ1-6; maybe TRBD1 (6 bases). The CDR3 totals 14 residues. Trimming removed 0 bases from V and 7 bases from J, with 7 bases in between. Germline V CDR1 and CDR2: ENHRY, SYGVKD. The CDR3 DNA follows: TGTGCCATCAGTGAGTCCACAGGGAATTCACCCCTCCACTTT. Translation gives CAISESTGNSPLHF.

This clone came up a few times. This chain uses TRBV7-9 with TRBJ2-1; TRBD2 agrees at 9 bases. Germline assignment: CDR1 SEHNR and CDR2 FQNEAQ (reference sequence). The CDR3 covers 19 residues. Trimming cost V 1 base and J 0 bases; bases outside gene matches: 10. DNA for the CDR3: TGTGCCAGCAGCTTAGGGGTGACTAGCGGAGTTAGCTCCTACAATGAGCAGTTCTTC. Protein: CASSLGVTSGVSSYNEQFF.

V and J are TRBV15 and TRBJ1-1, with D perhaps TRBD1 (5 bases). This CDR3 contains 13 residues. Germline CDR1 is LNHNV and CDR2 is YYDKDF (reference sequence). V lost 3 bases and J 2 bases, leaving 7 bases between the germline ends. The CDR3 sequence: CATSSRVNTEAFF. The CDR3 region has the DNA TGTGCCACCAGCAGCAGGGTCAACACTGAAGCTTTCTTT.

The chain combines TRBV11-3 with TRBJ1-1; a weak D match, TRBD1 (6 bases). V lost 0 bases to trimming and J lost 0 bases, with 14 bases between them. The CDR3 sequence is 17 residues long. Per germline, CDR1 SGHNT and CDR2 YENEEA. Here the CDR3 reads CASSLDVRGPMNTEAFF. The CDR3 DNA is TGTGCCAGCAGCTTAGATGTCAGGGGACCCATGAACACTGAAGCTTTCTTT.

The rearrangement links TRBV19 to TRBJ2-3, with 9 nucleotides matching TRBD2. This CDR3 is 18 amino acids long. Germline V CDR1 and CDR2: LNHDA, SQIVND (reference sequence). V trimming: 1 base; J trimming: 0 bases; junction bases outside the gene matches: 8. The CDR3 nucleotides read TGTGCCAGTAGTATAGGGCGAGCGGGGGGCCGGAGCACAGATACGCAGTATTTT. Protein product: CASSIGRAGGRSTDTQYF.

For this clone: One end of the junction does not line up with germline, which may come from a read error. The chain employs TRBV30 and TRBJ1-2, with no clear D. Germline V gene sequence: CDR1 GTSNPN, CDR2 SVGIG (reference sequence). This CDR3 has 10 residues. This CDR3 is CLSIRGGYTF. The DNA of the CDR3 is TGCCTTTCTATTCGTGGTGGCTACACCTTC.

The sample holds one count of this clone. The rearrangement uses TRBV21-1 and TRBJ2-4; the table assigns TRBD2, which was not confirmed against the DNA. TRBV21-1 is shown as a pseudogene. The CDR3 extends over 24 amino acids. The CDR3 DNA is TGTGCCAGCAGCAAACATACTAGCGGGAGGGCCTATTGTTTAGGATATCTAGCCAAAAACATTCAGTACTTC. This translates into CASSKHTSGRAYCLGYLAKNIQYF.

The rearrangement links TRBV7-2 to TRBJ1-1; D may be TRBD1 (6 bases). V dropped 2 bases and J dropped 3 bases, with 10 bases sitting between them. There are 14 residues in the CDR3. Germline V gives CDR1 SGHTA, CDR2 FQGNSA. CDR3 protein: CASSLRTVHTEAFF. The CDR3 coding sequence is TGTGCCAGCAGCTTACGGACAGTTCACACTGAAGCTTTCTTT.

The CDR3 region is CSVVTQGAGGELFF. The CDR3 region has the DNA TGCAGCGTTGTGACTCAGGGGGCCGGCGGGGAGCTGTTTTTT. The chain joins TRBV29-1 to TRBJ2-2, with 8 bases fitting TRBD1. Germline V CDR1 and CDR2: SQVTM, ANQGSEA. J was trimmed by 7 bases and V by 4 bases; bases with no gene match: 8. The CDR3 has 14 amino acids.

The chain has TRBV7-2 and TRBJ1-1; D call uncertain. This CDR3 is built from 12 residues. Per the germline V gene, CDR1 is SGHTA and CDR2 is FQGNSA. Deletions cut 5 bases from V and 4 bases from J, with 8 bases between. This CDR3 reads CASSARGTEAFF. CDR3 in DNA: TGTGCCAGCAGCGCCCGGGGCACTGAAGCTTTCTTT.

The rearrangement links TRBV7-2 to TRBJ2-1; 10 positions agree with TRBD1. V was pared by 5 bases and J by 9 bases, with 7 bases of the junction left unmatched. The germline gives CDR1 SGHTA, CDR2 FQGNSA. The CDR3 spans 14 residues. CDR3 amino acids: CASSRDRGLGEQFF. The CDR3 DNA follows: TGTGCCAGCAGCCGCGACAGGGGGCTTGGTGAGCAGTTCTTC.

The J gene is TRBJ2-5, the V gene TRBV19, with D possibly matching TRBD2 (5 bases). From germline, CDR1 is LNHDA and CDR2 SQIVND (reference sequence). V was pared by 6 bases and J by 5 bases, with 13 bases between. This CDR3 region has 13 residues. This CDR3 is CASSPRGRETQYF. CDR3 sequence (DNA): TGTGCCAGTAGCCCACGGGGTCGGGAGACCCAGTACTTC.

The chain couples TRBV30 to TRBJ2-7; D uncertain. Germline CDR1 is GTSNPN and CDR2 is SVGIG (reference sequence). Trimming left V 7 bases short and J 0 bases short, with 10 bases between. This CDR3 has 12 residues. Here the CDR3 reads CASQTDSYEQYF. In DNA form, the CDR3 reads TGTGCCTCACAGACGGACTCCTACGAGCAGTACTTC.

J is TRBJ1-1 and V is TRBV15, with D unresolved. This CDR3 has 13 amino acids. Per germline, CDR1 LNHNV and CDR2 YYDKDF (reference sequence). V was clipped by 5 bases and J by 4 bases, with 11 bases between them. In nucleotides, the CDR3 is TGTGCCACCAGCGCCCTGAGAGGCACTGAAGCTTTCTTT. It is translated as CATSALRGTEAFF.

This clone was recorded a few times. The genes are TRBV19 and TRBJ2-4; D may be TRBD2 (5 bases). CDR1 LNHDA and CDR2 SQIVND come from the germline V gene (reference sequence). V lost 1 base and J 4 bases, leaving 14 bases between the germline ends. The CDR3 has 16 residues. The CDR3 sequence is CASSIGRARVKNIQYF. CDR3 in DNA: TGTGCCAGTAGTATAGGGAGAGCGAGGGTAAAAAACATTCAGTACTTC.